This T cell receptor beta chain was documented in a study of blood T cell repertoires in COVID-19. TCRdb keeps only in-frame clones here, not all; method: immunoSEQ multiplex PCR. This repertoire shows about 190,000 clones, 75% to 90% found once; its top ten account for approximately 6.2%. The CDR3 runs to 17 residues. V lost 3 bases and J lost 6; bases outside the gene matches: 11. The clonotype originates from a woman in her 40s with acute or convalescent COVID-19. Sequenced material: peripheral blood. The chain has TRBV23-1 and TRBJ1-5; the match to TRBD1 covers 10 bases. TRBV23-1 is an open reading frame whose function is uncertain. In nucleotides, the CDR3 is TGCGCCAGCAGTCAGTCGTTCGAGGGACAGGGGCCTCAGCCCCAGCATTTT. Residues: CASSQSFEGQGPQPQHF.